These 10 T cell receptor beta chains were sequenced from one sample in a study of shared T cell receptors in the human thymus. Sequencing was performed with immunoSEQ multiplex PCR; in TCRdb, only in-frame clones are kept and a portion is missing. Among roughly 550,000 clones, about 84% were seen once, and the ten largest hold more than 0.01%. This sample was also put to use in a study of human thymus T cells.

The sample taken for sequencing was thymocytes. Receptors originate from a boy under two years old with a congenital heart defect.

This clone has more than one count but fewer than ten. The chain has TRBV4-3 and TRBJ2-7; maybe TRBD1 (7 bases). CDR1 is LGHNA, CDR2 YSLEER, per germline. The CDR3 has 17 residues. Trimming took off 0 bases at V and 4 bases at J, with 19 bases between the two ends. The CDR3 coding sequence is TGCGCCAGCAGCCAAGAGGGAGGAGGTAGGGGGCGATACGAGCAGTACTTC. This translates into CASSQEGGGRGRYEQYF.

V and J are TRBV7-2 and TRBJ2-2; D unresolved. Germline CDR1 SGHTA, CDR2 FQGNSA. V lost 6 bases and J lost 6, with 23 bases in between. This CDR3 has 17 amino acids. The CDR3 DNA is TGTGCCAGCAGTTTGGCAGAAGGATGGAGATCCCCCGGGGAGCTGTTTTTT. Translated: CASSLAEGWRSPGELFF.

V usage is TRBV30 and J usage is TRBJ1-1; TRBD1 agrees at 8 bases. The length of the CDR3 is 15 residues. V lost 4 bases to trimming and J lost 0 bases; unmatched junction nucleotides: 7. Germline CDR1 reads GTSNPN; CDR2 reads SVGIG (reference sequence). The CDR3 here is CAWIAGQGLNTEAFF. For the CDR3, the DNA is TGTGCCTGGATCGCAGGACAGGGTCTGAACACTGAAGCTTTCTTT. Together with reference TRBV30 and TRBJ1-1, the CDR3 gives the full variable domain: SQTIHQWPATLVQPVGSPLSLECTVEGTSNPNLYWYRQAAGRGLQLLFYSVGIGQISSEVPQNLSASRPQDRQFILSSKKLLLSDSGFYLCAWIAGQGLNTEAFFGQGTRLTVV.

The chain has TRBV7-2 and TRBJ2-3; TRBD2 matches at 12 bases. In germline, CDR1 is SGHTA, CDR2 FQGNSA. Trimming at V came to 5 bases and at J to 1 base, leaving 4 bases not matched to a gene. The CDR3 has 16 residues. CDR3 loop: CASSLGLAGRTDTQYF. The CDR3 coding sequence is TGTGCCAGCAGCCTCGGACTAGCGGGACGCACAGATACGCAGTATTTT.

Only a few counts were recorded for this clone. The chain joins TRBV6-1 to TRBJ2-3; TRBD2 agrees at 7 bases. The germline V gene has CDR1 MNHNS and CDR2 SASEGT. V was pared by 9 bases and J by 6 bases, with 12 bases of the junction left unmatched. The CDR3 runs 14 residues. Here the CDR3 DNA reads TGTGCCAGTTCTAGCGGAAGCCGTCGGGATACGCAGTATTTT. This translates into CASSSGSRRDTQYF.

The chain recombines TRBV7-3 with TRBJ2-3; D remains unclear. Germline V gene lookup returns CDR1 SGHTA and CDR2 FQGTGA. Trimming stripped 2 bases from V and 0 bases from J, with 6 bases between. CDR3 length: 14 residues. The CDR3 spells CASSLADSTDTQYF. Written as DNA, the CDR3 is TGTGCCAGCAGCTTAGCAGATAGCACAGATACGCAGTATTTT.

The rearrangement links TRBV6-5 to TRBJ2-7, with D maybe TRBD1 (6 bases). V was pared by 0 bases and J by 2 bases, with 14 bases between. The germline V gene encodes CDR1 MNHEY and CDR2 SVGAGI. This CDR3 has 16 amino acids. CDR3 protein: CASSYSIGRGAYEQYF. The CDR3 nucleotides are TGTGCCAGCAGTTACTCGATTGGCAGGGGCGCCTACGAGCAGTACTTC.

Remarks on this clone: Other DNA sequences within the sample encode an identical CDR3. V usage is TRBV4-3 and J usage is TRBJ2-7; 8 bases align to TRBD1. In germline, CDR1 is LGHNA, CDR2 YSLEER. With V trimmed by 4 bases and J by 1 base, 3 bases remained unmatched. The CDR3 has 14 residues. The CDR3 loop is CASSPGQGSYEQYF. The DNA for the CDR3 is TGCGCCAGCAGCCCAGGACAGGGATCCTACGAGCAGTACTTC.

V gene TRBV4-2 combines with J gene TRBJ2-3; 9 bases match TRBD1. Germline values: CDR1 LGHNA, CDR2 YNFKEQ. The CDR3 runs to 15 residues. J gave up 11 bases and V 3 bases, and 12 bases lay outside the gene matches. The CDR3 region has the DNA TGTGCCAGCAGCCATGGCGGGACAGGGTGGCTCGGGCAGTATTTT. Its protein is CASSHGGTGWLGQYF.

The rearrangement uses TRBV28 and TRBJ1-2; TRBD1 might be the D (5 bases). The CDR3 sequence is 14 residues long. Germline V gene data show CDR1 as MDHEN and CDR2 as SYDVKM. Trimming removed 2 bases at V and 5 bases at J, with 12 bases between. The CDR3 loop is CASSLQGLDYGYTF. The CDR3 DNA is TGTGCCAGCAGTTTACAGGGCTTAGATTATGGCTACACCTTC.